This T cell receptor beta chain was identified during a study of blood T cell repertoires in COVID-19. Authors' analysis steps: Nucleated cell counts were estimated from reference gene primer amplification. Profiled with immunoSEQ multiplex PCR; TCRdb holds only in-frame clones, not every one. That table is the source of V, J and clone size, and D and trimming were worked out from the DNA. The sample has roughly 77,000 clones; approximately 85% are singletons. Germline assignment: CDR1 SGHVS and CDR2 FNYEAQ. This CDR3 region has 16 residues. With 1 base removed from V and 6 bases from J, the gap between germline ends came to 19 bases.

This chain links TRBV7-6 with TRBJ2-7; TRBD2 might be the D (6 bases). The clonotype was recovered from a human donor in a cohort sampled during active COVID-19. Sequenced material: peripheral blood. CDR3 in DNA: TGTGCCAGCAGCTTAGAGCGGGTAGCAGTCGGGTCCGAGCAGTACTTC. It yields the protein CASSLERVAVGSEQYF.